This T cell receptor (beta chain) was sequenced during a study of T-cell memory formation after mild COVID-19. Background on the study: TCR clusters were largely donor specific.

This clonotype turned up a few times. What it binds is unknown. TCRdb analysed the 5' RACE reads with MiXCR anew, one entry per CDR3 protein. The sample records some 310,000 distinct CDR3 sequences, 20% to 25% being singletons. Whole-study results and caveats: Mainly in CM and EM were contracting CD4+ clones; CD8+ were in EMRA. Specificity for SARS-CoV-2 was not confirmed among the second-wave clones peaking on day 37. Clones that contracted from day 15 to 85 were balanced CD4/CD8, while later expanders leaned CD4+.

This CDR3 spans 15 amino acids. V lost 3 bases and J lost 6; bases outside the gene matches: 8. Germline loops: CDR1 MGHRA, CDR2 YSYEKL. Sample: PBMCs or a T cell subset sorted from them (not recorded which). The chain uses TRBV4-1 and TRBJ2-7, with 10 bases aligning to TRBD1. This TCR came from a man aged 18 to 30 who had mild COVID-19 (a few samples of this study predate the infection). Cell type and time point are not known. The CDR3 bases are TGCGCCAGCAGCCAGATGGGGACAGGGGTCAGCGAGCAGTACTTC. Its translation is CASSQMGTGVSEQYF.